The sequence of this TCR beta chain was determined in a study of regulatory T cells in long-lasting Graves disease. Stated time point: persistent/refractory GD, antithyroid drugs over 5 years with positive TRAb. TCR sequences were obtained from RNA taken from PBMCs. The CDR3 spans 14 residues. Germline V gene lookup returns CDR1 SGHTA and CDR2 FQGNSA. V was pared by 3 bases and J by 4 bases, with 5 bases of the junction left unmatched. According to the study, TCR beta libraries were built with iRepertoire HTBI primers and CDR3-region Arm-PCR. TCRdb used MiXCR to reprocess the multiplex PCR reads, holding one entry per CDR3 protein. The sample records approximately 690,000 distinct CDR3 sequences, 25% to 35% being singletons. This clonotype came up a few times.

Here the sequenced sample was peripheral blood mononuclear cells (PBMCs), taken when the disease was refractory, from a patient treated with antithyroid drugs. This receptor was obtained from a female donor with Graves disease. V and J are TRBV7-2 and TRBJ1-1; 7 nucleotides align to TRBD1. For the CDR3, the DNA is TGTGCCAGCAGCTTTGACAGGGTGGTCACTGAAGCTTTCTTT. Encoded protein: CASSFDRVVTEAFF.